This passage covers 3 T cell receptor beta chains from one sample sequenced in a study of shared clonotypes between healthy human individuals. CD45RO negativity and positive selection for CCR7 defined naive CD8 cells, a population that excluded terminally differentiated effector memory CD45RA+ cells. Repertoires were generated with immunoSEQ multiplex PCR, while TCRdb's copy carries only in-frame clones and drops some. The table shows millions of clones, with about 95% occurring only once. The sequenced sample was naive CD8+ T cells sorted from blood. The receptors here all came from a man younger than 35 in good health.

The V call is TRBV6-1, the J call TRBJ1-1; D is unresolved. The CDR3 loop spans 15 amino acids. V gave up 3 bases and J gave up 0 bases, with 11 bases separating them. Germline lookup yields CDR1 MNHNS and CDR2 SASEGT. The CDR3 spells CASSDSPGLNTEAFF. In nucleotides, the CDR3 is TGTGCCAGCAGTGACTCTCCAGGACTGAACACTGAAGCTTTCTTT.

This clone has just one count. The chain uses TRBV6-5 and TRBJ2-3; 9 bases are shared with TRBD2. The junction had 4 bases not matched to a gene; V was cut back by 5 bases and J by 4 bases. The CDR3 has 14 amino acids. Germline loops: CDR1 MNHEY, CDR2 SVGAGI. CDR3 sequence (DNA): TGTGCCAGCAGTGACGTAGCGGGGGCAGATACGCAGTATTTT. Its protein is CASSDVAGADTQYF.

This clone was detected once. The CDR3 nucleotides read TGTGCCAGCAGTTACGTCATCGGGGGCGGCGAGCAGTACTTC. Translating it yields CASSYVIGGGEQYF. The chain is built from TRBV6-5 and TRBJ2-7; TRBD1 or TRBD2 may be the D gene (6 bases each). CDR1 is MNHEY, CDR2 SVGAGI, per germline. CDR3 length: 14 residues. V gave up 2 bases and J gave up 6 bases, with 14 bases separating them.